The rows below give T cell receptor beta chains drawn from one sample of a study of shared clonotypes between healthy human individuals. Data came from immunoSEQ multiplex PCR; TCRdb stores just in-frame clones and leaves some out. Here the sample spans some 2,500,000 clones, approximately 93% being singletons. Sequencing was performed on naive CD4+ T cells from PBMCs. Receptors were obtained from a young man in good health. Some clones in this sample may be carry-over from other donors' samples. CDR3s include the opening cysteine and the closing phenylalanine or tryptophan. A D gene is named only where the DNA matches it firmly. Expanded clones are given a class, and other clones once, few, many or no size at all.

CDR3nt	CDR3aa	abundance	j_gene	v_gene	d_gene
TGTGCCAGCAGTGGCCCCAGGGGGGCAGAGACCCAGTACTTC	CASSGPRGAETQYF	NA	TRBJ2-5	TRBV2	NA
TGTGCCAGCAGCTTAACGGGAGGTGTGGTTCAGTACTTC	CASSLTGGVVQYF	NA	TRBJ2-4	TRBV11-2	TRBD2
TGTGCCAGCAGTTTGAGGGTAGCGGGAGGCCCAAACATTCAGTACTTC	CASSLRVAGGPNIQYF	NA	TRBJ2-4	TRBV27	TRBD2
TGTGCCACCAGCCGACAGGGAGGCACCGGGGAGCTGTTTTTT	CATSRQGGTGELFF	NA	TRBJ2-2	TRBV15	NA
TGTGCCACCAGCAGAGATGGAACTAGCGGGCACGAGCAGTACTTC	CATSRDGTSGHEQYF	NA	TRBJ2-7	TRBV15	TRBD2
TGTGCCAGCAGCCGCGGGTGGGGGAGTCCCTACAATGAGCAGTTCTTC	CASSRGWGSPYNEQFF	once	TRBJ2-1	TRBV27	NA
TGCGCCAGCAGCCAAGCCGTAGCGGGAGGTCGGGAGACCCAGTACTTC	CASSQAVAGGRETQYF	once	TRBJ2-5	TRBV4-1	TRBD2
TGTGCCAGCAGTTACCCGAGACTAGCGGGAGGTCCTCCTAGTACTAGGACGAACACCGGGGAGCTGTTTTTT	CASSYPRLAGGPPSTRTNTGELFF	once	TRBJ2-2	TRBV6-7	TRBD2
TGTGCCAGCTCCCTCGCGCTGCACCCCTACGAGCAGTACTTC	CASSLALHPYEQYF	NA	TRBJ2-7	TRBV28	NA
TGTGCCAGCATCGGACGAGCAAGTGGCAATGAGCAGTTCTTC	CASIGRASGNEQFF	NA	TRBJ2-1	TRBV6-6	NA
TGCGCCAGCAGCTTAAATAGCGGGATAAACATTCAGTACTTC	CASSLNSGINIQYF	NA	TRBJ2-4	TRBV5-1	TRBD2
TGTGCCAGCAGTGAACCCCGACGCACCTACGAGCAGTACTTC	CASSEPRRTYEQYF	NA	TRBJ2-7	TRBV6-1	NA
TGCGCCAGCAGCTTGGGACAGAACCCCTACGAGCAGTACTTC	CASSLGQNPYEQYF	NA	TRBJ2-7	TRBV5-1	NA
TGTGCCAGCAGACCGGGACTAGCGGGAGAGACCCAGTACTTC	CASRPGLAGETQYF	NA	TRBJ2-5	TRBV6-5	TRBD2
TGCGCCAGCAGTGGCGTCAGCCTGAACACTGAAGCTTTCTTT	CASSGVSLNTEAFF	NA	TRBJ1-1	TRBV10-2	NA
TGTGCCAGCAGTCAATTCTCGGACTGGACGGCAGAGCAGTACTTC	CASSQFSDWTAEQYF	few	TRBJ2-7	TRBV2	NA
TGTGCCAGCAGCTTAGGCAGGGAGACTGAAGCTTTCTTT	CASSLGRETEAFF	once	TRBJ1-1	TRBV7-3	NA
TGTGCCAGCAGCCGAGGGCTAGCGGGGAACCAAGAGACCCAGTACTTC	CASSRGLAGNQETQYF	once	TRBJ2-5	TRBV5-4	TRBD2
TGCAGCGTTGTACCCAGGCTGACCACCGTAAACACTGAAGCTTTCTTT	CSVVPRLTTVNTEAFF	NA	TRBJ1-1	TRBV29-1	NA
TGTGCCATCAGTCTAAGGGACAGCGGTAGCACAGATACGCAGTATTTT	CAISLRDSGSTDTQYF	NA	TRBJ2-3	TRBV10-3	TRBD1
TGTGCCAGCTCACTCCTCTCCCTTCCTAGGGGGAATGAGCAGTTCTTC	CASSLLSLPRGNEQFF	NA	TRBJ2-1	TRBV18	NA
TGCGCCAGCAGCCGCGGACAGGGTCAAGAGACCCAGTACTTC	CASSRGQGQETQYF	once	TRBJ2-5	TRBV5-1	TRBD1
TGCGCCAGCAGCTTGGCCGCTAGCACAGATACGCAGTATTTT	CASSLAASTDTQYF	NA	TRBJ2-3	TRBV5-1	NA
TGTGCCAGCAGCTCTCTAGCGGGAGTTAGCACAGATACGCAGTATTTT	CASSSLAGVSTDTQYF	NA	TRBJ2-3	TRBV7-9	TRBD2
TGTGCCAGCAGCCAAGGGACTAGCGGAAACAATGAGCAGTTCTTC	CASSQGTSGNNEQFF	NA	TRBJ2-1	TRBV11-3	TRBD2
TGCGCCAGCAGTGAAAGTTCGGGGGGAATTTCCTACGAGCAGTACTTC	CASSESSGGISYEQYF	NA	TRBJ2-7	TRBV10-1	TRBD2